The T cell receptor beta chain under discussion was sequenced for a study of shared clonotypes between healthy human individuals. The length of the CDR3 is 15 residues. V lost 3 bases and J lost 7, with 16 bases in between. CDR1 is SNHLY and CDR2 is FYNNEI in the germline V gene. Generated by immunoSEQ multiplex PCR, the TCRdb table keeps only in-frame clones and is missing some. The profile shows around 2.5 million clones, 93% of them singletons. V and J are TRBV2 and TRBJ2-4; either TRBD1 or TRBD2 may fit D (5 bases each). Sequenced input: naive CD4+ T cells from PBMCs. As for subset: CD45RA+ positively selected. This TCR was recovered from a young man in good health. Some clones in this sample may be carry-over from other donors' samples. Here the CDR3 DNA reads TGTGCCAGCAGTGATCGGGGCCAAGGGCCTAACATTCAGTACTTC. Translated: CASSDRGQGPNIQYF.